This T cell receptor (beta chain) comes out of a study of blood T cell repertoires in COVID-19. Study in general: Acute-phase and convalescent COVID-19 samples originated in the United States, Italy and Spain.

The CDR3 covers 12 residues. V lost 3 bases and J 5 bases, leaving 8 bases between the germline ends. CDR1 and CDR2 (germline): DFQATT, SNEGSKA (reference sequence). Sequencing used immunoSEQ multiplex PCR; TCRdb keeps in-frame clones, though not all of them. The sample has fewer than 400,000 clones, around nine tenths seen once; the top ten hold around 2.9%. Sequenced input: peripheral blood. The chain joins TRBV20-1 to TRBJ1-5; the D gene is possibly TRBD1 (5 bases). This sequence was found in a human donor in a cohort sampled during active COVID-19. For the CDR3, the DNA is TGCAGTGCTAGTCGGGGGGATCAGCCCCAGCATTTT. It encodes CSASRGDQPQHF.